The sequence of this TCR beta chain was determined in a study of T-cell reconstitution after alpha-beta-depleted transplantation in children. This clonotype was picked up a small number of times. Its antigen is currently unknown. CDR3 length: 15 amino acids. J lost 6 bases, V lost 2 bases, and 10 bases had no gene match. The V gene's germline CDR1 is SGHRS and CDR2 YFSETQ. Unique molecular identifiers were incorporated into the prepared TCRbeta library. TCRdb processed the PCR reads anew with MiXCR; each CDR3 protein has one entry. The table shows 550,000 to 800,000 distinct CDR3 sequences, with around 13% occurring only once. Study-wide results and limits: In some patients, recipient T cells and intrathymic progenitors surviving conditioning explained high day-60 diversity. Among T cells one year after transplant, newly produced cells accounted for most counts and diversity.

The TCR comes from a girl aged 2 to 9 with congenital amegakaryocytic thrombocytopenia, due to receive a stem cell transplant. The chain combines TRBV5-1 with TRBJ2-5, with TRBD1 matching 7 bases. The specimen was PBMCs, collected before TCRalphabeta/CD19-depleted stem cell transplant. CDR3 sequence reads: CASSLPTGILKTQYF. In DNA form, the CDR3 reads TGCGCCAGCAGCTTACCGACAGGGATCCTGAAGACCCAGTACTTC. The full variable domain, rest sourced from reference TRBV5-1 and TRBJ2-5, is KAGVTQTPRYLIKTRGQQVTLSCSPISGHRSVSWYQQTPGQGLQFLFEYFSETQRNKGNFPGRFSGRQFSNSRSEMNVSTLELGDSALYLCASSLPTGILKTQYFGPGTRLLVL.